Shown below are 22 T cell receptor beta chains from a single sample sequenced in a study of T-cell reconstitution after alpha-beta-depleted transplantation in children (dated by TCRdb to the mid-2010s). To prepare the library, PCR was applied. TCRdb names Illumina HiSeq 2500 as the instrument used. Molecular barcoding was employed in the preparation of TCR libraries, with unique molecular identifiers being used to normalize TCRbeta repertoire quantification. The public sequencing data were trimmed at Q25 with fastp and processed into clonotypes with MiXCR by TCRdb, which kept only in-frame beta chains. CDR3 protein sequences are deduplicated, and each keeps its most common genes and DNA. Within this sample are about 830,000 distinct CDR3 sequences, with around 15% of them counted one time only. Around 4.5% of the sample belongs to the ten largest clones. The treatment or condition label of this sample denotes: allogeneic hematopoietic cell transplantation with graft depleted of TCRalphabeta T cells and CD19 B cells.

Source: PBMCs, mostly from graft donor cells, taken 360 days after TCRalphabeta/CD19-depleted stem cell transplant. These TCRs come from a male patient younger than 18 who had a stem cell transplant for acute lymphoblastic leukemia, so the T cells may come from the graft donor.

The chain has TRBV5-1 and TRBJ2-5, with 7 nucleotides matching TRBD2. From germline, CDR1 is SGHRS and CDR2 YFSETQ. The CDR3 loop spans 14 amino acids. V lost 3 bases to trimming and J lost 2 bases; unmatched junction nucleotides: 4. The CDR3, as DNA: TGCGCCAGCAGCTACCTAGCGGCGCAAGAGACCCAGTACTTC. It encodes CASSYLAAQETQYF.

This chain links TRBV7-3 with TRBJ2-1; 8 bases are shared with TRBD1. CDR1 and CDR2 from the germline V gene are SGHTA and FQGTGA. This CDR3 region has 16 residues. V lost 5 bases to trimming and J lost 2 bases; unmatched junction nucleotides: 8. The DNA of the CDR3 is TGTGCCAGCAGCCCGTTACAGGGGGGAGCCTACAATGAGCAGTTCTTC. It specifies CASSPLQGGAYNEQFF.

The rearrangement joins TRBV18 to TRBJ2-1; TRBD2 aligns across 7 bases. V was clipped by 0 bases and J by 14 bases; unmatched bases: 4. CDR3 length: 12 residues. Germline V gene lookup returns CDR1 KGHSH and CDR2 LQKENI. CDR3 nucleotide sequence: TGTGCCAGCTCACCACCGGGCGGGGGAAAGTTCTTC. This sequence encodes CASSPPGGGKFF. The full variable domain, its missing parts supplied by reference TRBV18 and TRBJ2-1, is NAGVMQNPRHLVRRRGQEARLRCSPMKGHSHVYWYRQLPEEGLKFMVYLQKENIIDESGMPKERFSAEFPKEGPSILRIQQVVRGDSAAYFCASSPPGGGKFFGPGTRLTVL.

This clonotype was recorded many times. The V call is TRBV21-1, the J call TRBJ2-5; the table's D call, TRBD2, was not checked against the DNA. TRBV21-1 is deemed a pseudogene. The CDR3 is 18 amino acids. CDR3 loop: CASSDQKARTSVQETQYF. CDR3 sequence (DNA): TGTGCCAGCAGCGATCAAAAGGCGAGGACTAGCGTCCAAGAGACCCAGTACTTC.

This clonotype was counted between two and nine times. The chain links TRBV5-1 to TRBJ2-1; no definite D call. Germline CDR1 is SGHRS and CDR2 is YFSETQ. V lost 1 base and J 0 bases, leaving 11 bases between the germline ends. The CDR3 consists of 16 residues. The CDR3 DNA reads as TGCGCCAGCAGCTTGAGGCCAGTGGCCTCCTACAATGAGCAGTTCTTC. It specifies CASSLRPVASYNEQFF.

V is TRBV5-6 and J is TRBJ2-7, with D perhaps matching TRBD1 or TRBD2 (5 bases each). Looked up from germline, CDR1 is SGHDT and CDR2 is YYEEEE. The V end was cut by 5 bases, the J end by 1 base, with 13 bases between. This CDR3 region has 14 residues. DNA of the CDR3: TGTGCCAGCAGATCCTTAGAGGGGTCCTACGAGCAGTACTTC. This gives the protein CASRSLEGSYEQYF. Variable domain in full (rest from reference TRBV5-6 and TRBJ2-7): DAGVTQSPTHLIKTRGQQVTLRCSPKSGHDTVSWYQQALGQGPQFIFQYYEEEERQRGNFPDRFSGHQFPNYSSELNVNALLLGDSALYLCASRSLEGSYEQYFGPGTRLTVT.

This clonotype has just a few counts. The gene calls are TRBV20-1 and TRBJ2-4, with D perhaps TRBD1 or TRBD2 (6 bases each). The germline V and J ends were trimmed by 1 base and 6 bases, with 25 bases remaining between them. Germline CDR1 is DFQATT and CDR2 is SNEGSKA (reference sequence). This CDR3 has 18 amino acids. CDR3 in amino acids: CSARAPEGGQLYGNIQYF. For the CDR3, the DNA is TGCAGTGCTAGAGCCCCAGAGGGGGGACAACTGTACGGAAACATTCAGTACTTC.

This clonotype was detected many times. The V call is TRBV6-5, the J call TRBJ2-7; no firm D call. Germline CDR1 and CDR2: MNHEY and SVGAGI. This CDR3 is 13 amino acids long. The V end lost 0 bases, the J end lost 4 bases, and 7 bases lay between the germline ends. The CDR3 loop reads CASSYSNSYEQYF. The CDR3 DNA follows: TGTGCCAGCAGTTACTCCAACAGTTACGAGCAGTACTTC.

This clonotype occurred a few times. The J gene is TRBJ1-4, the V gene TRBV4-2; 7 bases map to TRBD1. Germline CDR1 is LGHNA and CDR2 is YNFKEQ. Unmatched junction bases numbered 11, after V lost 5 bases and J lost 8 bases. This CDR3 is built from 15 residues. The CDR3 region has the DNA TGTGCCAGCAGCGGGACGACAGGGCTCCGGGAAAAACTGTTTTTT. It codes for CASSGTTGLREKLFF.

This sequence joins TRBV5-5 and TRBJ2-5, with 7 bases matching TRBD2. The germline gives CDR1 SGHKS, CDR2 YYEKEE (reference sequence). This CDR3 contains 14 residues. Unmatched junction bases numbered 8, after V lost 4 bases and J lost 5 bases. The CDR3 here is CASSASGGEETQYF. The CDR3 DNA is TGTGCCAGCAGCGCCTCGGGGGGAGAGGAGACCCAGTACTTC. Full variable domain (outside the CDR3, taken from reference TRBV5-5 and TRBJ2-5): DAGVTQSPTHLIKTRGQQVTLRCSPISGHKSVSWYQQVLGQGPQFIFQYYEKEERGRGNFPDRFSARQFPNYSSELNVNALLLGDSALYLCASSASGGEETQYFGPGTRLLVL.

The chain combines TRBV5-1 with TRBJ2-7, with D perhaps matching TRBD2 (7 bases). Looked up from germline, CDR1 is SGHRS and CDR2 is YFSETQ. This CDR3 has 15 residues. V lost 0 bases and J lost 5, with 15 bases in between. The CDR3 sequence is CASSLVSGGTDEQYF. The CDR3 DNA reads TGCGCCAGCAGCTTGGTTTCGGGGGGCACGGACGAGCAGTACTTC.

This clonotype was seen more than once but under ten times. This chain joins TRBV9 and TRBJ2-3; D is possibly TRBD2 (5 bases). CDR1 SGDLS and CDR2 YYNGEE come from the germline V gene. Deletions cut 2 bases from V and 3 bases from J, with 10 bases between. The CDR3 covers 14 residues. CDR3 bases: TGTGCCAGCAGCGTTGGGTGGAGGACAGATACGCAGTATTTT. Translating it yields CASSVGWRTDTQYF.

This clonotype was observed a few times. This chain links TRBV2 with TRBJ2-3; D is unresolved. The CDR3 consists of 15 residues. Germline CDR1 and CDR2: SNHLY and FYNNEI. Deletions cut 4 bases from V and 0 bases from J, with 11 bases between. The CDR3 sequence: CASSGYIPSTDTQYF. CDR3 nucleotide sequence: TGTGCCAGCAGTGGCTACATTCCTAGCACAGATACGCAGTATTTT. The variable domain in full, completed from reference TRBV2 and TRBJ2-3, reads EPEVTQTPSHQVTQMGQEVILRCVPISNHLYFYWYRQILGQKVEFLVSFYNNEISEKSEIFDDQFSVERPDGSNFTLKIRSTKLEDSAMYFCASSGYIPSTDTQYFGPGTRLTVL.

This clonotype turned up a few times. The rearrangement uses TRBV2 and TRBJ2-2, with 11 bases matching TRBD2. Trimming cost V 8 bases and J 2 bases; bases outside gene matches: 4. The CDR3 extends over 15 amino acids. In germline, CDR1 is SNHLY, CDR2 FYNNEI. The CDR3 coding sequence is TGTGCCAGCCCCGGGACTAGCGGTAACACCGGGGAGCTGTTTTTT. The encoded protein is CASPGTSGNTGELFF.

The chain employs TRBV12-3 or TRBV12-4 and TRBJ2-1, with 8 bases aligning to TRBD1. V lost 5 bases, J lost 2 bases, and 5 bases stayed unmatched. This CDR3 contains 15 residues. CDR3 sequence: CASSRSGQAYNEQFF. DNA of the CDR3: TGTGCCAGCAGTCGATCGGGACAGGCCTACAATGAGCAGTTCTTC.

The chain uses TRBV9 and TRBJ2-7; a possible D gene is TRBD2 (5 bases). CDR3 size: 16 residues. V was pared by 0 bases and J by 5 bases, with 18 bases between. Germline-derived CDR1 and CDR2 are SGDLS and YYNGEE. The CDR3 DNA is TGTGCCAGCAGCGTAGTACCTAGCCCCTCAAGAAACGAGCAGTACTTC. Translating gives CASSVVPSPSRNEQYF.

This clonotype was observed a handful of times. CDR3 amino acids: CASSVGRTSEIRDTQYF. CDR3 nucleotides: TGTGCCAGCAGCGTAGGTAGGACTAGCGAGATTCGGGATACGCAGTATTTT. The chain joins TRBV9 to TRBJ2-3; 9 bases align to TRBD2. V trimming: 0 bases; J trimming: 6 bases; junction bases outside the gene matches: 11. The germline CDR1 and CDR2 sequences are SGDLS and YYNGEE. CDR3 length: 17 amino acids.

This clonotype was picked up a small number of times. The V gene is TRBV4-1, the J gene TRBJ2-1; D is unclear. The germline V and J ends were trimmed by 0 bases and 5 bases, with 8 bases remaining between them. Per the germline V gene, CDR1 is MGHRA and CDR2 is YSYEKL. The CDR3 runs to 14 residues. CDR3 loop: CASSQEGSHNEQFF. CDR3 in DNA: TGCGCCAGCAGCCAAGAGGGGTCCCACAATGAGCAGTTCTTC.

The table lists this clonotype with a few counts. V is TRBV20-1 and J is TRBJ2-3, with a tentative D call TRBD1 (8 bases). Trimming left V 5 bases short and J 4 bases short, with 16 bases between. Germline assignment: CDR1 DFQATT and CDR2 SNEGSKA (reference sequence). The CDR3 contains 14 residues. The CDR3, as DNA: TGCAGTGCTCCGACTAGCAGGGGGCCAGATACGCAGTATTTT. The encoded protein is CSAPTSRGPDTQYF.

This chain links TRBV4-1 with TRBJ2-5; TRBD2 aligns across 11 bases. The germline gives CDR1 MGHRA, CDR2 YSYEKL. CDR3 length equals 18 residues. V lost 0 bases to trimming and J lost 5 bases; unmatched junction nucleotides: 11. The CDR3 DNA follows: TGCGCCAGCAGCCAAGATCGGGGGCTAGCGGGAGGTTGGGAGACCCAGTACTTC. Amino acids: CASSQDRGLAGGWETQYF.

The CDR3 protein is CASSNAPGLNSGANVLTF. CDR3 nucleotide sequence: TGTGCCAGCAGCAATGCCCCGGGACTCAACTCTGGGGCCAACGTCCTGACTTTC. The chain joins TRBV3-1 to TRBJ2-6; D perhaps matches TRBD2 (6 bases). The CDR3 is made up of 18 amino acids. Germline V gene lookup returns CDR1 LGHDT and CDR2 YNNKEL (reference sequence). Deletions cut 5 bases from V and 0 bases from J, with 17 bases between.

This clonotype has a handful of counts. The chain has TRBV6-5 and TRBJ2-7; D not certain. Germline CDR1 reads MNHEY; CDR2 reads SVGAGI. This CDR3 spans 9 amino acids. CDR3 DNA: TGTGCAGGATCGTACGAGCAGTACTTC. This codes for CAGSYEQYF.